The table lists the clone carrying this T cell receptor beta chain with a few counts. Its antigen remains unknown. The data belong to a study of T-cell memory formation after mild COVID-19. Study summary: Clusters of TCRs were largely donor specific.

Via MiXCR, TCRdb re-called the 5' RACE reads, giving one row per CDR3 protein. The sample shows 140,000 or so distinct CDR3 sequences, around 15% of them seen only once. The CDR3 covers 16 residues. V was cut by 5 bases and J by 3 bases, with 17 bases left in between. Per germline, CDR1 SEHNR and CDR2 FQNEAQ (reference sequence). Study-level points and caveats: Second-wave clones peaking on day 37 lacked confirmed SARS-CoV-2 specificity. Of the contracting clones, CD4+ ones lay mainly in CM and EM, and CD8+ ones in EMRA. CD4+ bias marked clones expanding day 15 to 37, unlike balanced contracting clones.

The chain recombines TRBV7-9 with TRBJ1-5; D not certain. The clonotype was recovered from an adult woman who had mild COVID-19 (a few samples of this study predate the infection). Cell type and time point are not known. The sequenced material came from PBMCs or a T cell subset sorted from them (not recorded which). CDR3 bases: TGTGCCAGCAGCCCGCAGATAGGGCCGTTCAATCAGCCCCAGCATTTT. It translates to CASSPQIGPFNQPQHF.